Presented here are 3 T cell receptor beta chains from one specimen sequenced in a study of regulatory T cells in long-lasting Graves disease. Arm-PCR with iRepertoire HTBI primers amplified the CDR3 regions for these TCR beta libraries. Each CDR3 protein is one row after TCRdb ran MiXCR on the multiplex PCR reads. The sample gives approximately 300,000 distinct CDR3 sequences, over 15% of which show up once; around 37% is in the top ten. Time point in this sample: newly diagnosed GD, antithyroid drugs for less than 3 months. Making the TCR library involved RNA that had been extracted from PBMCs. Sequenced here: peripheral blood mononuclear cells (PBMCs), sampled at new diagnosis, from a patient treated with antithyroid drugs. The source is a female donor with Graves disease.

In its sample, this clonotype was seen many times. V gene TRBV19 combines with J gene TRBJ1-2; 12 nucleotides agree with TRBD1. Trimming removed 9 bases from V and 4 bases from J; junction bases left unmatched: 9. Per germline, CDR1 LNHDA and CDR2 SQIVND (reference sequence). The CDR3 sequence is 15 residues long. CDR3 coding DNA: TGTGCCAGCATCCCCGGGACAGGGGGCGCCTATGGCTACACCTTC. Its translation: CASIPGTGGAYGYTF.

This clonotype was seen at least ten times. This chain joins TRBV15 and TRBJ1-2, with D perhaps matching TRBD1 (5 bases). With 0 bases removed from V and 4 bases from J, the gap between germline ends came to 9 bases. Germline CDR1 and CDR2: LNHNV and YYDKDF (reference sequence). CDR3 length: 14 amino acids. The CDR3 protein is CATSRDREGYGYTF. In nucleotides, the CDR3 is TGTGCCACCAGCAGAGACAGGGAAGGCTATGGCTACACCTTC.

The chain uses TRBV11-2 and TRBJ2-1; 9 bases are a match to TRBD2. Germline V CDR1 and CDR2: SGHAT, FQNNGV. J gave up 5 bases and V 4 bases, and 9 bases lay outside the gene matches. The CDR3 has 16 residues. CDR3 in amino acids: CASSYTRLAANNEQFF. In DNA form, the CDR3 reads TGTGCCAGCAGCTACACACGACTAGCGGCTAACAATGAGCAGTTCTTC. The whole variable domain, filled in from reference TRBV11-2 and TRBJ2-1, reads EAGVAQSPRYKIIEKRQSVAFWCNPISGHATLYWYQQILGQGPKLLIQFQNNGVVDDSQLPKDRFSAERLKGVDSTLKIQPAKLEDSAVYLCASSYTRLAANNEQFFGPGTRLTVL.